Below are 26 T cell receptor beta chains sequenced from a single sample in a study of yellow fever vaccine responses in identical twins. TCRdb passed the RT-PCR reads through MiXCR, listing each CDR3 protein once. The sample shows several thousand distinct CDR3 sequences, 86% of them seen only once. The sample was T cells from blood (PBMCs), unsorted or a sorted subset (not recorded which), taken before or after yellow fever vaccination (not recorded which). The receptors come from a woman between 18 and 29 years old who received the yellow fever vaccine.

This chain joins TRBV7-2 and TRBJ2-1, with D tentatively TRBD2 (7 bases). From germline, CDR1 is SGHTA and CDR2 FQGNSA. This CDR3 is 15 amino acids long. With 2 bases removed from V and 9 bases from J, the gap between germline ends came to 17 bases. The DNA of the CDR3 is TGTGCCAGCAGCTTACCGGGGGGCCCTAACGTTGAGCAGTTCTTC. Its translation is CASSLPGGPNVEQFF. Variable domain in full (rest from reference TRBV7-2 and TRBJ2-1): GAGVSQSPSNKVTEKGKDVELRCDPISGHTALYWYRQSLGQGLEFLIYFQGNSAPDKSGLPSDRFSAERTGGSVSTLTIQRTQQEDSAVYLCASSLPGGPNVEQFFGPGTRLTVL.

This chain joins TRBV5-1 and TRBJ2-7, with TRBD1 as a possible D gene (7 bases). This CDR3 is 15 amino acids long. V was shortened by 4 bases and J by 3 bases, with 17 bases between the two germline ends. Germline lookup yields CDR1 SGHRS and CDR2 YFSETQ. CDR3 DNA sequence: TGCGCCAGCAGCGGAGGCGGGACAGAGTACTACGAGCAGTACTTC. As protein: CASSGGGTEYYEQYF.

CDR3 region: CSTRRLAGNNEQFF. In DNA, the CDR3 is TGCAGCACAAGGAGACTAGCGGGAAACAATGAGCAGTTCTTC. V and J are TRBV20-1 and TRBJ2-1; TRBD2 matches at 11 bases. The CDR3 extends over 14 amino acids. Germline CDR1 DFQATT, CDR2 SNEGSKA (reference sequence).

The chain carries TRBV18 and TRBJ1-1; unclear D gene. This CDR3 region has 14 residues. Germline V gene lookup returns CDR1 KGHSH and CDR2 LQKENI. V lost 2 bases, J lost 0 bases, and 7 bases lay in between. The chain's CDR3 is CASSPAGLNTEAFF. DNA of the CDR3: TGTGCCAGCTCACCAGCAGGACTGAACACTGAAGCTTTCTTT.

CDR3 amino acids: CSASLGGGNTIYF. The CDR3 DNA reads TGCAGTGCTAGTCTCGGAGGGGGAAACACCATATATTTT. The chain employs TRBV20-1 and TRBJ1-3; no definite D call. In germline, CDR1 is DFQATT, CDR2 SNEGSKA (reference sequence). This CDR3 is built from 13 residues. The V end lost 3 bases, the J end lost 4 bases, and 10 bases lay between the germline ends.

V gene TRBV5-6 combines with J gene TRBJ2-1, with D perhaps matching TRBD2 (6 bases). V was cut by 0 bases and J by 8 bases, with 12 bases left in between. Germline assignment: CDR1 SGHDT and CDR2 YYEEEE. This CDR3 is built from 14 residues. CDR3 sequence: CASSLGLEVYEQFF. CDR3 sequence (DNA): TGTGCCAGCAGCTTGGGACTAGAGGTCTATGAGCAGTTCTTC.

This sequence joins TRBV11-2 and TRBJ2-5; no clear D gene. V was shortened by 5 bases and J by 4 bases, with 11 bases between the two germline ends. The CDR3 covers 13 residues. CDR1 is SGHAT, CDR2 FQNNGV, per germline. The CDR3 nucleotides read TGTGCCAGCAGCCTCCCCCATGGAGAGACCCAGTACTTC. This codes for CASSLPHGETQYF.

This rearrangement joins TRBV7-9 to TRBJ2-7, with TRBD1 matching 9 bases. The CDR3 sequence is 14 residues long. V lost 7 bases, J lost 3 bases, and 7 bases stayed unmatched. Per germline, CDR1 SEHNR and CDR2 FQNEAQ (reference sequence). The CDR3 DNA sequence: TGTGCCAGCACCTCGGGGACAGGGCTCTACGAGCAGTACTTC. Translated: CASTSGTGLYEQYF.

Here the CDR3 DNA reads TGCGCCAGCAGACAGGATGTAGAACAGCCCCAGCATTTT. Amino acids: CASRQDVEQPQHF. The gene calls are TRBV5-1 and TRBJ1-5, with D possibly matching TRBD1 (5 bases). This CDR3 has 13 amino acids. Germline V gene sequence: CDR1 SGHRS, CDR2 YFSETQ. V lost 5 bases, J lost 7 bases, and 13 bases lay in between.

This clonotype was recorded once. The V and J genes are TRBV7-2 and TRBJ2-2; no firm D call. Trimming removed 5 bases from V and 7 bases from J, with 5 bases in between. This CDR3 region has 11 residues. CDR1 SGHTA and CDR2 FQGNSA come from the germline V gene. The CDR3 coding sequence is TGTGCCAGCAGCCGGGTCGGGGAGCTGTTTTTT. As protein: CASSRVGELFF. The variable domain in full, completed from reference TRBV7-2 and TRBJ2-2, reads GAGVSQSPSNKVTEKGKDVELRCDPISGHTALYWYRQSLGQGLEFLIYFQGNSAPDKSGLPSDRFSAERTGGSVSTLTIQRTQQEDSAVYLCASSRVGELFFGEGSRLTVL.

This chain joins TRBV29-1 and TRBJ1-6, with TRBD1 identical over 9 bases. This CDR3 is built from 13 residues. Germline-derived CDR1 and CDR2 are SQVTM and ANQGSEA. V lost 4 bases and J lost 6; bases outside the gene matches: 1. The CDR3 is CSVGQGGNSPLHF. The CDR3, as DNA: TGCAGCGTTGGACAGGGGGGTAATTCACCCCTCCACTTT.

V gene TRBV2 combines with J gene TRBJ2-2; TRBD2 agrees at 12 bases. CDR3 size: 13 residues. Germline CDR1 SNHLY, CDR2 FYNNEI. The V gene end was trimmed by 9 bases and the J gene end by 7 bases; junction bases not matched to a gene: 3. As DNA, the CDR3 is TGTGCCAGACGGACTAGCGGGAACGGGGAGCTGTTTTTT. Translating gives CARRTSGNGELFF.

The chain links TRBV18 to TRBJ2-3, with 7 nucleotides matching TRBD2. In germline, CDR1 is KGHSH, CDR2 LQKENI. V dropped 3 bases and J dropped 15; count of bases not matched to a gene: 18. This CDR3 is 15 amino acids long. This chain's CDR3 is CASSPSGASTDTLYF. The CDR3 nucleotides are TGTGCCAGCTCACCCAGCGGGGCTAGCACAGATACGCTATATTTT.

The gene calls are TRBV11-1 and TRBJ2-1; 7 bases line up with TRBD1. The germline V gene encodes CDR1 SGHAT and CDR2 FQDESV (reference sequence). CDR3 length: 15 residues. Trimming took 7 bases from V and 5 from J; bases not matched to a gene: 11. CDR3 loop: CASKPRTGTNNEQFF. Written as DNA, the CDR3 is TGTGCCAGCAAACCACGGACAGGAACCAACAATGAGCAGTTCTTC.

This clonotype was recorded once. The V call is TRBV5-1, the J call TRBJ2-4, with D perhaps matching TRBD1 (6 bases). Germline V gene sequence: CDR1 SGHRS, CDR2 YFSETQ. The length of the CDR3 is 13 residues. Between the trimmed V and J ends, which lost 4 bases and 7 bases, there was a span of 12 bases. CDR3 DNA sequence: TGCGCCAGCAGCCCCGGGCAGGGGAACATTCAGTACTTC. Protein product: CASSPGQGNIQYF.

The genes are TRBV12-3 or TRBV12-4 and TRBJ2-6; D is unclear. V was trimmed by 5 bases and J by 0 bases, leaving 20 bases between them. CDR3 length equals 19 residues. The CDR3 region has the DNA TGTGCCAGCAGTATCGCGAGGACGGATGTTTTCTCTGGGGCCAACGTCCTGACTTTC. It specifies CASSIARTDVFSGANVLTF.

The chain links TRBV5-1 to TRBJ2-1; no firm D call. Germline lookup yields CDR1 SGHRS and CDR2 YFSETQ. The V gene lost 6 bases and the J gene lost 2 bases, with 12 bases spanning the gap. CDR3 length: 14 amino acids. CDR3 sequence reads: CASIKDATYNEQFF. The CDR3 DNA follows: TGCGCCAGCATCAAGGACGCAACCTACAATGAGCAGTTCTTC.

The chain couples TRBV11-2 to TRBJ2-3, with 7 bases fitting TRBD1. The CDR3 contains 15 residues. With V trimmed by 5 bases and J by 0 bases, 5 bases remained unmatched. Germline V gene sequence: CDR1 SGHAT, CDR2 FQNNGV. The CDR3 bases are TGTGCCAGCAGCCCGGGACAGATAAGCACAGATACGCAGTATTTT. It specifies CASSPGQISTDTQYF.

The chain is built from TRBV10-3 and TRBJ1-2, with 7 bases fitting TRBD1. CDR1 is ENHRY and CDR2 is SYGVKD in the germline V gene. J gave up 10 bases and V 0 bases, and 8 bases lay outside the gene matches. The CDR3 extends over 14 amino acids. This CDR3 reads CAISESGQSGVYTF. As DNA, the CDR3 is TGTGCCATCAGTGAGTCGGGACAGTCTGGCGTCTACACCTTC.

The chain links TRBV28 to TRBJ2-7; 7 nucleotides match TRBD1. The germline gives CDR1 MDHEN, CDR2 SYDVKM. The CDR3 spans 15 residues. V lost 4 bases and J lost 0; bases outside the gene matches: 6. The CDR3 is CASSSPAGGSYEQYF. The CDR3 bases are TGTGCCAGCAGTTCCCCGGCAGGGGGCTCCTACGAGCAGTACTTC.

The sample holds a few counts of this clonotype. This chain connects TRBV12-2 to TRBJ1-6; the tabulated D call, TRBD1, remains unverified against the DNA. TRBV12-2 is a pseudogene. This CDR3 spans 17 amino acids. The CDR3 nucleotides read TGTGCAAGTCGCTTAGTGGGTTCGGCGCTTTATAATTCACCCCTCCACTTT. This gives the protein CASRLVGSALYNSPLHF.

This clonotype was counted a few times. The chain has TRBV2 and TRBJ2-2; unclear D gene. Trimming took off 7 bases at V and 0 bases at J, with 9 bases between the two ends. The germline V gene encodes CDR1 SNHLY and CDR2 FYNNEI. The CDR3 contains 14 residues. The DNA of the CDR3 is TGTGCCAGCAAGGAGATTACGAACACCGGGGAGCTGTTTTTT. Its protein is CASKEITNTGELFF.

This chain connects TRBV15 to TRBJ2-1, with D possibly being TRBD1 or TRBD2 (6 bases each). Germline V lookup: CDR1 LNHNV, CDR2 YYDKDF (reference sequence). With 1 base removed from V and 6 bases from J, the gap between germline ends came to 10 bases. There are 14 residues in the CDR3. CDR3 amino acids: CATSRGRGINEQFF. The CDR3 DNA is TGTGCCACCAGCAGAGGGAGGGGGATCAATGAGCAGTTCTTC. The variable domain in full, completed from reference TRBV15 and TRBJ2-1, reads DAMVIQNPRYQVTQFGKPVTLSCSQTLNHNVMYWYQQKSSQAPKLLFHYYDKDFNNEADTPDNFQSRRPNTSFCFLDIRSPGLGDTAMYLCATSRGRGINEQFFGPGTRLTVL.

V and J are TRBV29-1 and TRBJ2-1; D is unclear. There are 10 residues in the CDR3. The germline gives CDR1 SQVTM, CDR2 ANQGSEA. V lost 3 bases and J lost 7, with 4 bases in between. CDR3 sequence: CSVDQNEQFF. The DNA for the CDR3 is TGCAGCGTTGACCAGAATGAGCAGTTCTTC.

This chain connects TRBV5-1 to TRBJ2-3; the D is unclear. The CDR3 has 13 amino acids. Germline values: CDR1 SGHRS, CDR2 YFSETQ. The V and J ends lost 4 bases and 1 base respectively, with 7 bases between them. The CDR3 loop is CASSDGGTDTQYF. The DNA for the CDR3 is TGCGCCAGCAGCGACGGAGGCACAGATACGCAGTATTTT.

The chain combines TRBV9 with TRBJ2-3; no reliable D call. Trimming cost V 4 bases and J 2 bases, with 5 bases left between them. The CDR3 is 12 residues long. Germline V gene data show CDR1 as SGDLS and CDR2 as YYNGEE. CDR3 sequence: CASSPPTDTQYF. CDR3 nucleotide sequence: TGTGCCAGCAGCCCCCCCACAGATACGCAGTATTTT.